Ten or more counts support the clone carrying this T cell receptor (beta chain). Its antigen is currently unknown. The germline CDR1 and CDR2 sequences are SGHRS and YFSETQ. The ends lost 4 bases at V and 4 bases at J; junction bases unmatched: 8. The CDR3 is made up of 16 amino acids. TCRdb used MiXCR to reprocess the 5' RACE reads, holding one entry per CDR3 protein. The profile covers about 500,000 distinct CDR3 sequences, with around an eighth appearing a single time and 0.98% taken by the ten largest. These data come from a study of identical twins. Study-wide results and limits: Models underpredicted monozygotic twin sharing of out-of-frame TCR alpha. Reduced insertions were recorded for abundant cord blood beta clonotypes, with no such pattern in memory repertoires.

This same sample was also taken into another study, of yellow fever vaccine responses in identical twins. This second study says: Twins' T cell vaccine responses reportedly looked partly convergent, partly personalized.

This receptor was obtained from a woman younger than 35 in good health. What was sequenced was CD4+ T cells sorted from blood. This chain joins TRBV5-1 and TRBJ2-2; 9 nucleotides match TRBD1. The CDR3 spells CASSVTGTGSTGELFF. The CDR3 DNA follows: TGCGCCAGCAGCGTAACCGGGACAGGGAGCACCGGGGAGCTGTTTTTT. The entire variable domain, with the rest obtained from reference TRBV5-1 and TRBJ2-2, is as follows: KAGVTQTPRYLIKTRGQQVTLSCSPISGHRSVSWYQQTPGQGLQFLFEYFSETQRNKGNFPGRFSGRQFSNSRSEMNVSTLELGDSALYLCASSVTGTGSTGELFFGEGSRLTVL.